A selection of T cell receptor beta chains follows, all from one sample in a study of radiation and T cells in renal cell carcinoma. Using immunoSEQ multiplex PCR, the repertoire was profiled, and TCRdb retains in-frame clones only, with some absent. Of about 130,000 clones listed, roughly four fifths are singletons. The starting material was blood, obtained from a patient whose treatment included radiotherapy and nephrectomy. The receptors shown here come from a man aged 50-59 years with renal cell carcinoma. The CDR3 runs from the conserved cysteine through the conserved F or W. The D gene is left open where the match is weak. Clone size is stated in some rows and not others, as once, few, many or a class when expanded.

j_gene: TRBJ2-7; d_gene: TRBD2; abundance: .; v_gene: TRBV29-1; CDR3nt: TGCAGCGCATGGGGACTAGCGGGAGAGAGCGAGCAGTACTTC; CDR3aa: CSAWGLAGESEQYF
j_gene: TRBJ2-2; d_gene: .; abundance: few; v_gene: TRBV27; CDR3nt: TGTGCCAGCAATCCTCGCGGTTGGAGCACCAGAAACACCGGGGAGCTGTTTTTT; CDR3aa: CASNPRGWSTRNTGELFF
j_gene: TRBJ2-5; d_gene: TRBD2; abundance: .; v_gene: TRBV6-5; CDR3nt: TGTGCCAGCAGTTCGGGGACGGGGAGGGGACAGACCCAGTACTTC; CDR3aa: CASSSGTGRGQTQYF
j_gene: TRBJ1-4; d_gene: .; abundance: .; v_gene: TRBV19; CDR3nt: TGTGCCAGTAGTCCCAGGGTAGTTGAAAAACTGTTTTTT; CDR3aa: CASSPRVVEKLFF
j_gene: TRBJ1-6; d_gene: .; abundance: many; v_gene: TRBV7-9; CDR3nt: TGTGCCAGCAGCTCTTGGGGGTCCCCATCGCCCCTCCACTTT; CDR3aa: CASSSWGSPSPLHF
j_gene: TRBJ2-7; d_gene: TRBD2; abundance: once; v_gene: TRBV5-6; CDR3nt: TGTGCCAGCAGCTTGGACCTAGCGGGAGGCATACCGAACTACGAGCAGTACTTC; CDR3aa: CASSLDLAGGIPNYEQYF
j_gene: TRBJ2-1; d_gene: TRBD2; abundance: .; v_gene: TRBV29-1; CDR3nt: TGCAGCGTTGTGGGCGGGAGGGCCGTAGATGAGCAGTTCTTC; CDR3aa: CSVVGGRAVDEQFF
j_gene: TRBJ2-2; d_gene: TRBD1; abundance: .; v_gene: TRBV5-1; CDR3nt: TGCGCCAGCAGCGTGGGACAGGGGTCCGGGGAGCTGTTTTTT; CDR3aa: CASSVGQGSGELFF
j_gene: TRBJ2-7; d_gene: TRBD1; abundance: .; v_gene: TRBV6-5; CDR3nt: TGTGCCAGCAGCCCGTCCGGGGACAGGGCCTACGAGCAGTACTTC; CDR3aa: CASSPSGDRAYEQYF
j_gene: TRBJ2-7; d_gene: .; abundance: .; v_gene: TRBV6-5; CDR3nt: TGTGCCAGCAGTTGGGGGACAACCTACGAGCAGTACTTC; CDR3aa: CASSWGTTYEQYF
j_gene: TRBJ2-2; d_gene: .; abundance: .; v_gene: TRBV7-3; CDR3nt: TGTGCCAGCAGCCCCGGGATGAACACCGGGGAGCTGTTTTTT; CDR3aa: CASSPGMNTGELFF
j_gene: TRBJ1-1; d_gene: .; abundance: .; v_gene: TRBV18; CDR3nt: TGTGCCAGCTCACCACCGAGGTTGAACACTGAAGCTTTCTTT; CDR3aa: CASSPPRLNTEAFF
j_gene: TRBJ2-7; d_gene: .; abundance: .; v_gene: TRBV4-2; CDR3nt: TGTGCCAGCAGCCAAGATGTTGGCGGCTACGAGCAGTACTTC; CDR3aa: CASSQDVGGYEQYF
j_gene: TRBJ1-4; d_gene: .; abundance: once; v_gene: TRBV30; CDR3nt: TGTGCCTGGAGTAGAACCACTAATGAAAAACTGTTTTTT; CDR3aa: CAWSRTTNEKLFF
j_gene: TRBJ1-5; d_gene: TRBD1; abundance: .; v_gene: TRBV6-1; CDR3nt: TGTGCCAGCAGTTGGGACAGGGCGAGCAATCAGCCCCAGCATTTT; CDR3aa: CASSWDRASNQPQHF
j_gene: TRBJ1-4; d_gene: .; abundance: .; v_gene: TRBV4-3; CDR3nt: TGCGCCAGCAGCCAAAACAGTGCAACTAATGAAAAACTGTTTTTT; CDR3aa: CASSQNSATNEKLFF
j_gene: TRBJ2-7; d_gene: .; abundance: .; v_gene: TRBV5-1; CDR3nt: TGCGCCAGCAGCTCCCCCGGGGCCTTGGGAACCTACGAGCAGTACTTC; CDR3aa: CASSSPGALGTYEQYF
j_gene: TRBJ1-2; d_gene: .; abundance: .; v_gene: TRBV2; CDR3nt: TGTGCCAGCAGCGGGACGGCGAACTATGGCTACACCTTC; CDR3aa: CASSGTANYGYTF
j_gene: TRBJ1-1; d_gene: .; abundance: few; v_gene: TRBV30; CDR3nt: TGTGCCTGGAGTGGCCCGGGTATTGAAGCTTTCTTT; CDR3aa: CAWSGPGIEAFF
j_gene: TRBJ1-6; d_gene: .; abundance: .; v_gene: TRBV5-1; CDR3nt: TGCGCCAGCAGCTTGGCCAATCAGGCCGAAGATAATTCACCCCTCCACTTT; CDR3aa: CASSLANQAEDNSPLHF
j_gene: TRBJ1-2; d_gene: .; abundance: few; v_gene: TRBV4-3; CDR3nt: TGCGCCAGCAGCCAAGACAGGGGCCAGAGCTACACCTTC; CDR3aa: CASSQDRGQSYTF
j_gene: TRBJ2-1; d_gene: .; abundance: .; v_gene: TRBV20-1; CDR3nt: TGCAGTGCTAGGAGCGGGAATGAGCAGTTCTTC; CDR3aa: CSARSGNEQFF
j_gene: TRBJ2-3; d_gene: .; abundance: .; v_gene: TRBV19; CDR3nt: TGTGCCAGTAGGCCTACAAACGGGCGCACAGATACGCAGTATTTT; CDR3aa: CASRPTNGRTDTQYF
j_gene: TRBJ1-1; d_gene: .; abundance: .; v_gene: TRBV29-1; CDR3nt: TGCAGCGTGACATGGGGATGGGACACTGAAGCTTTCTTT; CDR3aa: CSVTWGWDTEAFF
j_gene: TRBJ1-2; d_gene: .; abundance: .; v_gene: TRBV29-1; CDR3nt: TGCAGCGCCTACTACAGGATTAACTATGGCTACACCTTC; CDR3aa: CSAYYRINYGYTF